This T cell receptor beta chain is from a study of blood T cell repertoires in COVID-19. As for the study in general: Researchers got acute and convalescent COVID-19 samples from the United States, Italy and Spain. PBMCs, B-cell-depleted T cells, or T cells provided the cDNA or gDNA that made up the material.

In the original processing: Amplification with reference gene primers provided the estimates of nucleated cell counts. Generated by immunoSEQ multiplex PCR, the TCRdb table keeps only in-frame clones and is missing some. For V, J and clone size, that table is used; D and trimming come from the DNA. The data show under 100,000 clones, 87% seen once. Germline assignment: CDR1 GTSNPN and CDR2 SVGIG (reference sequence). V was shortened by 0 bases and J by 3 bases, with 12 bases between the two germline ends. This CDR3 is 15 amino acids long. This clonotype was sampled from a human donor in a cohort sampled during active COVID-19. What was sequenced was peripheral blood. The V and J genes are TRBV30 and TRBJ1-5; D remains ambiguous. The DNA for the CDR3 is TGTGCCTGGAGTGTACGAGGCAGTTACAATCAGCCCCAGCATTTT. Translation gives CAWSVRGSYNQPQHF.